The present entry profiles one TCR beta chain with its context. It lacks a known antigen. No qualities accompany the bases; no much larger clone lies one base away. V is pared back by 1 base and J by 2 bases, with 11 bases lying between the germline termini. Counted from cysteine to phenylalanine, this CDR3 has 14 amino acids. The CDR3 DNA has 42 bases and is translated from base 1. The germline V gene specifies SQVTM as CDR1 and ANQGSEA as CDR2. The sample originates from a study of CD8 T cells in ankylosing spondylitis (dated by TCRdb to 2016 to 2017). About the full investigation: To find TCR variants linked to disease, the study profiled T cell receptor beta repertoires in ankylosing spondylitis patients and healthy donors. The whole study cohort included 85 to 120 healthy donors and 25 ankylosing spondylitis patients. Peripheral blood was sampled, and synovial fluid was also collected from ankylosing spondylitis patients.

TCRdb shows the sequencer as Illumina HiSeq 2500. Quantitative 5'-RACE with molecular barcodes was the method used to prepare the TCR beta libraries. The source study handled its data this way. A new computational method based on a probabilistic model of VDJ rearrangement was used to identify disease-linked TCR variants. TCRdb applied fastp at Q25 and MiXCR to the public reads, then kept only in-frame beta chains. One record per CDR3 amino acid sequence lists the most common genes and DNA. The V and J calls follow TCRdb's processing rather than the paper's. The sample has under 850,000 distinct CDR3 sequences on record, around 20% of them singletons. The ten largest clones take up around a fifth of the sample. Study-wide conclusions, independent of this receptor: The disease-linked clones had a CD8+ phenotype and were found at relatively low frequencies in peripheral blood. According to the report, matched synovial fluid samples from ankylosing spondylitis patients were significantly enriched for the disease-linked clones. Blood from ankylosing spondylitis patients appeared to be characterized by a TCR beta motif composed of about eight highly homologous amino acid variants. Some TCR beta motif variants had previously been reported in synovial fluid and blood of reactive arthritis patients, which suggested common disease-initiation mechanisms.

The sequence links TRBV29-1 to TRBJ1-2; a tentative D call is TRBD1 (6 bases match). Source material: blood, either unsorted or a sorted T cell fraction (not recorded which). The sequence came from a male donor with ankylosing spondylitis. The DNA sequence is TGCAGCGTTGAAGCGCAGGGGCTGAACTATGGCTACACCTTC. Its protein reads: CSVEAQGLNYGYTF.